This T cell receptor beta chain was captured by sequencing in a study of CD8 T cells in Susac syndrome. Comments on this clonotype: Its antigen is not identified.

RNA, at roughly 0.5 to 1 ug, was reverse transcribed with random hexamers. Across 54 Vbeta and 13 Jbeta, TCR beta CDR3 was amplified with immunoSEQ multiplex PCR. TCRdb independently ran MiXCR on the immunoSEQ multiplex PCR reads; one entry per CDR3 protein. Here the sample spans a few hundred thousand distinct CDR3 sequences, more than 85% being singletons. The V and J ends lost 3 bases and 3 bases, in that order; junction bases with no gene match: 6. CDR1 and CDR2 from the germline V gene are SGHRS and YFSETQ. This CDR3 is 15 amino acids long. From blood CD8+ and CD4+ T cells, the TCR beta chain was sequenced. TEMRA cells were enriched by FACS, while CD8+ and CD4+ T cells were obtained through a negative isolation that was performed magnetically. Points from the study as a whole: The study's TCR sequencing and HLA analysis drew on a certain number of individuals. That number was acknowledged as relatively small.

This chain joins TRBV5-1 and TRBJ2-1; TRBD1 aligns across 7 bases. This TCR derives from a human donor with multiple sclerosis. Sequenced: CD4+ T cells from PBMCs. Written as DNA, the CDR3 is TGCGCCAGCAGCTCCGCCGGGACAGACTACAATGAGCAGTTCTTC. Its translation: CASSSAGTDYNEQFF.